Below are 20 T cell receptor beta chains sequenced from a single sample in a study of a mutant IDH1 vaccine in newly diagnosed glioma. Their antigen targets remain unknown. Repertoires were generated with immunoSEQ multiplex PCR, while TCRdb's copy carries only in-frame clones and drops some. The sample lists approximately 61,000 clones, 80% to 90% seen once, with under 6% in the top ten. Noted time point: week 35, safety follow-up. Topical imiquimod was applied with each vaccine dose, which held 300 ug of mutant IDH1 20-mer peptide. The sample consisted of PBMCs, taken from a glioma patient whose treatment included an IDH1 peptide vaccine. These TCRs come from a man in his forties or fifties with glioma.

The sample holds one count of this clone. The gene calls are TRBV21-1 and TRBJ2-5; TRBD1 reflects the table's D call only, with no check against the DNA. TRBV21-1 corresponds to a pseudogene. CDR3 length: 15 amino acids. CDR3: CASSSGGEGEETQYF. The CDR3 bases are TGTGCCAGCAGCTCAGGGGGCGAGGGGGAAGAGACCCAGTACTTC.

This CDR3 reads CASSQGTGANYGYTF. CDR3 nucleotide sequence: TGCGCCAGCAGCCAAGGGACAGGGGCTAACTATGGCTACACCTTC. V gene TRBV4-3 combines with J gene TRBJ1-2; 9 nucleotides match TRBD1. Germline V gene lookup returns CDR1 LGHNA and CDR2 YSLEER. The CDR3 length is 15 residues. J gave up 0 bases and V 1 base, and 0 bases lay outside the gene matches.

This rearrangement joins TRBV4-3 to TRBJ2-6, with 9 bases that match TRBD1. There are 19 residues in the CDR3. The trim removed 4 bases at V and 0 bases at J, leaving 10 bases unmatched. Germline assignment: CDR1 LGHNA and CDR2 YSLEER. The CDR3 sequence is CASSPSSTGGTSGANVLTF. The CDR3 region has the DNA TGCGCCAGCAGCCCTAGCTCGACAGGGGGGACCTCTGGGGCCAACGTCCTGACTTTC.

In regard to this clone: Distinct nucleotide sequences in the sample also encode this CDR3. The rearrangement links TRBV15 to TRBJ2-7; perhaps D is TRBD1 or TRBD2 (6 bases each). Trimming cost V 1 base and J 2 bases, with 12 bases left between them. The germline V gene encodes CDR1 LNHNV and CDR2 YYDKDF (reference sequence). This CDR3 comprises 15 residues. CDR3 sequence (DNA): TGTGCCACCAGCAGAGGGGGGGCGGGACCCTACGAGCAGTACTTC. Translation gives CATSRGGAGPYEQYF.

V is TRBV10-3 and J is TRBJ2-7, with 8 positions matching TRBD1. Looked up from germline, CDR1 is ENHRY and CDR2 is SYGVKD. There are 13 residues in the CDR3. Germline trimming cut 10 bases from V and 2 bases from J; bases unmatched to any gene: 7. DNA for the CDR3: TGTGCCACTGGACAGGGAGGTACCTACGAGCAGTACTTC. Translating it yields CATGQGGTYEQYF.

This chain's CDR3 is CAISRLAGGLADTQYF. The CDR3 region has the DNA TGTGCCATCAGCAGACTAGCGGGGGGCCTAGCAGATACGCAGTATTTT. The V gene is TRBV10-3, the J gene TRBJ2-3; TRBD2 agrees at 13 bases. Looked up from germline, CDR1 is ENHRY and CDR2 is SYGVKD. Trimming cost V 6 bases and J 4 bases; bases outside gene matches: 7. This CDR3 comprises 16 residues.

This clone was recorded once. CDR3 DNA: TGTGCCAGCAGTTACCAGGGACTAGCGGGAGGACAAGAGACCCAGTACTTC. This encodes CASSYQGLAGGQETQYF. The V and J genes are TRBV5-8 and TRBJ2-5; 15 bases are shared with TRBD2. V lost 5 bases and J lost 2; bases outside the gene matches: 7. Germline CDR1 SGHTS, CDR2 YDEGEE. This CDR3 region has 17 residues.

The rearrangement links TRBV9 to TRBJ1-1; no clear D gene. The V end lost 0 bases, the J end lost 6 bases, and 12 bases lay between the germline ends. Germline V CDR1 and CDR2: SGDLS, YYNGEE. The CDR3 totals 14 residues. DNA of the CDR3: TGTGCCAGCAGCGTAGCTTCCTACGGGGCTGAAGCTTTCTTT. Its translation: CASSVASYGAEAFF.

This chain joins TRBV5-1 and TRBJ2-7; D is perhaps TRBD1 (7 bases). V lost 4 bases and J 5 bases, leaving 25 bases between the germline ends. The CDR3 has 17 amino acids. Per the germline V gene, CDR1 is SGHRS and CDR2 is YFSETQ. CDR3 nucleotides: TGCGCCAGCAGCCTCAACCCACCAGGGGGAGGCGGCGACGAGCAGTACTTC. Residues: CASSLNPPGGGGDEQYF. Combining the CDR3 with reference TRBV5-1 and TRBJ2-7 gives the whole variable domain KAGVTQTPRYLIKTRGQQVTLSCSPISGHRSVSWYQQTPGQGLQFLFEYFSETQRNKGNFPGRFSGRQFSNSRSEMNVSTLELGDSALYLCASSLNPPGGGGDEQYFGPGTRLTVT.

The CDR3 spells CASSQPTSGGETQYF. The CDR3 bases are TGCGCCAGCAGCCAGCCGACTAGCGGAGGGGAGACCCAGTACTTC. The chain uses TRBV4-3 and TRBJ2-5; 9 bases align to TRBD2. This CDR3 has 15 amino acids. Germline CDR1 and CDR2: LGHNA and YSLEER. Losses at the gene ends were 3 bases for V and 5 bases for J; bases not matched to a gene: 7.

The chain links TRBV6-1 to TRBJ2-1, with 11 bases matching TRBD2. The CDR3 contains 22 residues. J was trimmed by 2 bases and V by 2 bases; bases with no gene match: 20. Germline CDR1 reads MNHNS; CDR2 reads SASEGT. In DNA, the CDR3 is TGTGCCAGCAGTGAATTGGAGTTATCTGGGCTAGCGGGGGGAGATACCTACAATGAGCAGTTCTTC. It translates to CASSELELSGLAGGDTYNEQFF.

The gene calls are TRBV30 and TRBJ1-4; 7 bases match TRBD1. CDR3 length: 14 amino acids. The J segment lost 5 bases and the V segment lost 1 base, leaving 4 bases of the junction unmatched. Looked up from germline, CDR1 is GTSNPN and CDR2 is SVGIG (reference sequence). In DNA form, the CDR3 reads TGTGCCTGGAGTGGGACAGGATCGAATGAAAAACTGTTTTTT. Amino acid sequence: CAWSGTGSNEKLFF.

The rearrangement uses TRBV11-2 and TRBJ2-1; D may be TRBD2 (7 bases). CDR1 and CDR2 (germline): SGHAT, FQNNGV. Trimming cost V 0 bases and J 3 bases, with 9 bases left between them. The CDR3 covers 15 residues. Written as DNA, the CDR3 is TGTGCCAGCAGCTTAGAAGGGGGGGGCTACAATGAGCAGTTCTTC. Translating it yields CASSLEGGGYNEQFF.

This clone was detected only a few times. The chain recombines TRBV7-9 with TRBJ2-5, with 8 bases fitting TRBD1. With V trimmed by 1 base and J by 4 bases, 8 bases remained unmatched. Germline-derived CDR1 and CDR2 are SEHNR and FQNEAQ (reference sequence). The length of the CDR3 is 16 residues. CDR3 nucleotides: TGTGCCAGCAGCTTAGATCCCGGACAGGGCCGAGAGACCCAGTACTTC. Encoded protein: CASSLDPGQGRETQYF.

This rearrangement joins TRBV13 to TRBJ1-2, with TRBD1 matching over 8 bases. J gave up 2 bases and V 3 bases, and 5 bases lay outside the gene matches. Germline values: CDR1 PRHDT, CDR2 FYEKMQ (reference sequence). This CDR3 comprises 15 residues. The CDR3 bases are TGTGCCAGCAGCTTCGCAGGGGGCACGAACTATGGCTACACCTTC. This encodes CASSFAGGTNYGYTF.

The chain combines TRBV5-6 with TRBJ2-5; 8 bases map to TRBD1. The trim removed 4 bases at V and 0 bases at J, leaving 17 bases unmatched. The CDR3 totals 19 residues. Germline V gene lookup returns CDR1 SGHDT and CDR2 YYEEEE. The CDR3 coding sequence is TGTGCCAGCAGCCCCCAGACGGATCCCACAGGGGGGTACCAAGAGACCCAGTACTTC. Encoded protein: CASSPQTDPTGGYQETQYF.

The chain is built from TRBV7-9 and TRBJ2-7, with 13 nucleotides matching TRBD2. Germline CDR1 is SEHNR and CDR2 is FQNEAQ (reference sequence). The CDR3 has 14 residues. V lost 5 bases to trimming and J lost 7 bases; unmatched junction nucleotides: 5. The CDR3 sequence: CASSGTSGIEEQYF. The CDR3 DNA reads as TGTGCCAGCAGCGGGACTAGCGGGATAGAGGAGCAGTACTTC.

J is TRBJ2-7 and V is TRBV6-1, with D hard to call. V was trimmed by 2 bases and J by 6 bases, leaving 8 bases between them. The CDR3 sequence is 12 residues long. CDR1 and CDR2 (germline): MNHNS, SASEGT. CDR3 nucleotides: TGTGCCAGCAGTGAACCGGGTTTCGAGCAGTACTTC. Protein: CASSEPGFEQYF.

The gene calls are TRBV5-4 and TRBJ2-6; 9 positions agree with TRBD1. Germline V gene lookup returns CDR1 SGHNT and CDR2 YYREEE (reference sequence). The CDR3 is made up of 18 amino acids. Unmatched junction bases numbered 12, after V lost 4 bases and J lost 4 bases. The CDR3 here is CASSRTGTGSGGANVLTF. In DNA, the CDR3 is TGTGCCAGCAGCCGTACCGGGACAGGGAGCGGCGGGGCCAACGTCCTGACTTTC.

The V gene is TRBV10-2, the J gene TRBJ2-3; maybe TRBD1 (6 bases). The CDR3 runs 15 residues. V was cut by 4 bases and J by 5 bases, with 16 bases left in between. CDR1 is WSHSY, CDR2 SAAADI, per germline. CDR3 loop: CASSVGAAAGDTQYF. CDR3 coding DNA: TGCGCCAGCAGTGTGGGGGCGGCGGCGGGAGATACGCAGTATTTT.